The T cell receptor beta chain under discussion was sequenced for a study of graft-versus-host responses after intestinal transplantation. Study overall: Recipients underwent multivisceral, liver-intestinal, or isolated intestinal transplants. Induction with anti-thymocyte globulin, then tacrolimus and steroids for about 3 years, was given to all recipients.

Findings and caveats of the study: High graft-versus-host to host-versus-graft clonal ratios were found in allografts of patients who had graft-donor T cell macrochimerism.

TCRdb's copy holds only in-frame clones and misses some; the assay was immunoSEQ multiplex PCR. The table has 45,000 to 55,000 clones, around 93% seen once; the top ten hold approximately 6%. In the case of this clone: Its target is not known.

This CDR3 contains 12 residues. In germline, CDR1 is MDHEN, CDR2 SYDVKM. V was clipped by 6 bases and J by 5 bases, with 11 bases between them. This TCR derives from a human patient who received an intestinal transplant, so some T cells may come from the graft donor. This sequence joins TRBV28 and TRBJ2-7; D gene uncertain. Sequences were derived from PBMCs, sampled 750 to 850 days after a first intestinal transplant, on the day of a second. The CDR3 DNA follows: TGTGCCAGCAGAATTCGGGTGGACGAGCAGTACTTC. This sequence encodes CASRIRVDEQYF.